The next 11 T cell receptor beta chains were all read from a single sample in a study of T cells after posttransplantation cyclophosphamide. The protocol was immunoSEQ multiplex PCR, while the TCRdb copy is restricted to in-frame clones and leaves out a portion. Among roughly 70,000 clones listed, about 93% were seen once. Sequencing input: PBMCs. The receptors were gathered from a woman aged 30 to 39 in good health and a related stem cell transplant donor.

The rearrangement links TRBV27 to TRBJ2-1; D unclear. The germline CDR1 and CDR2 sequences are MNHEY and SMNVEV (reference sequence). Trimming shortened V by 4 bases and J by 4 bases, and 11 bases separated the two germline ends. There are 14 residues in the CDR3. As DNA, the CDR3 is TGTGCCAGCAGTTCACCCCCACTTTACAATGAGCAGTTCTTC. It translates to CASSSPPLYNEQFF.

The CDR3 is CASSRWGHTDTQYF. CDR3 DNA sequence: TGTGCCAGCAGTAGGTGGGGGCACACAGATACGCAGTATTTT. The chain couples TRBV6-1 to TRBJ2-3, with a tentative D call TRBD1 (6 bases). This CDR3 is 14 amino acids long. V lost 5 bases, J lost 2 bases, and 11 bases lay in between. Per germline, CDR1 MNHNS and CDR2 SASEGT.

The chain carries TRBV4-3 and TRBJ1-3, with 8 bases fitting TRBD1. V lost 2 bases, J lost 4 bases, and 4 bases stayed unmatched. This CDR3 region has 15 residues. Germline loops: CDR1 LGHNA, CDR2 YSLEER. The CDR3 coding sequence is TGCGCCAGCAGCCAAACAGGGGGAACAGGAAACACCATATATTTT. Translated, it gives CASSQTGGTGNTIYF.

This clone was detected only once. This sequence joins TRBV19 and TRBJ1-2; unclear D gene. Germline CDR1 is LNHDA and CDR2 is SQIVND (reference sequence). This CDR3 contains 13 residues. Between the trimmed V and J ends, which lost 3 bases and 6 bases, there was a span of 11 bases. CDR3 nucleotides: TGTGCCAGTAGTATGCGGTGGAGGGATGGCTACACCTTC. This translates into CASSMRWRDGYTF.

This chain joins TRBV4-1 and TRBJ1-6; a possible D gene is TRBD1 (6 bases). V lost 0 bases and J lost 9, with 12 bases in between. The CDR3 is 15 residues long. Germline V CDR1 and CDR2: MGHRA, YSYEKL. CDR3 amino acids: CASSQDRGNGSPLHF. The CDR3 DNA reads as TGCGCCAGCAGCCAAGATAGGGGGAATGGTTCACCCCTCCACTTT.

This rearrangement joins TRBV6-1 to TRBJ2-7; D unclear. V lost 6 bases to trimming and J lost 7 bases, with 13 bases between them. The CDR3 runs 12 residues. Germline CDR1 MNHNS, CDR2 SASEGT. The CDR3 protein is CASRRVRSEQYF. DNA for the CDR3: TGTGCCAGCAGGCGCGTACGGTCGGAGCAGTACTTC.

Here the CDR3 reads CASGLVTFTDTQYF. The CDR3 DNA follows: TGTGCTAGTGGTTTGGTAACGTTCACAGATACGCAGTATTTT. V is TRBV12-5 and J is TRBJ2-3; no firm D call. This CDR3 has 14 residues. Germline values: CDR1 LGHNT, CDR2 FRNRAP. V lost 0 bases and J 2 bases, leaving 6 bases between the germline ends.

This chain uses TRBV7-2 with TRBJ1-3; 7 bases line up with TRBD1. From germline, CDR1 is SGHTA and CDR2 FQGNSA. Germline trimming cut 5 bases from V and 3 bases from J; bases unmatched to any gene: 7. The CDR3 runs 15 residues. The CDR3 bases are TGTGCCAGCAGCGCCCCAGGGGGGAGTGGAAACACCATATATTTT. It is translated as CASSAPGGSGNTIYF.

The gene calls are TRBV28 and TRBJ2-3; 9 positions match TRBD2. Germline V gene data show CDR1 as MDHEN and CDR2 as SYDVKM. The junction had 5 bases not matched to a gene; V was cut back by 7 bases and J by 6 bases. The CDR3 runs 13 residues. In DNA form, the CDR3 reads TGTGCCAGCATGGCGGGGGGGCTTGATACGCAGTATTTT. Translating it yields CASMAGGLDTQYF.

The chain couples TRBV7-2 to TRBJ2-7, with 7 bases lining up with TRBD2. The V segment lost 3 bases and the J segment 6 bases; nucleotides outside the gene matches: 11. CDR3 length: 15 amino acids. Germline V gene sequence: CDR1 SGHTA, CDR2 FQGNSA. The CDR3 sequence is CASSFKTSALIEQYF. Here the CDR3 DNA reads TGTGCCAGCAGCTTTAAAACTAGCGCGCTGATCGAGCAGTACTTC.

V is TRBV7-2 and J is TRBJ1-5, with D tentatively TRBD1 (5 bases). V gave up 2 bases and J gave up 0 bases, with 14 bases separating them. Germline loops: CDR1 SGHTA, CDR2 FQGNSA. The CDR3 loop spans 17 amino acids. The CDR3 loop is CASSLLGQGPSNQPQHF. The CDR3 DNA is TGTGCCAGCAGCTTACTCGGGCAGGGACCTAGCAATCAGCCCCAGCATTTT.